What follows are 5 T cell receptor beta chains derived from one specimen sequenced in a study of control samples from healthy donors and cancer patients. Sequencing was performed with immunoSEQ multiplex PCR; in TCRdb, only in-frame clones are kept and a portion is missing. There are about 86,000 clones in the sample; roughly 93% occur only once, and around 4.9% lies in the top ten. Sequencing was carried out using blood. The receptors were sampled from a woman in her late teens or twenties in good health.

The V call is TRBV27, the J call TRBJ2-1; tentative D call: TRBD2 (6 bases). This CDR3 comprises 15 residues. V dropped 0 bases and J dropped 0 bases, with 6 bases sitting between them. Germline CDR1 reads MNHEY; CDR2 reads SMNVEV (reference sequence). CDR3 DNA: TGTGCCAGCAGTTTATCGGGGGGCTCCTACAATGAGCAGTTCTTC. Protein product: CASSLSGGSYNEQFF.

The chain has TRBV15 and TRBJ2-7, with D possibly matching TRBD1 (5 bases). V was pared by 2 bases and J by 2 bases, with 16 bases between. In germline, CDR1 is LNHNV, CDR2 YYDKDF (reference sequence). The CDR3 loop spans 16 amino acids. The CDR3 DNA sequence: TGTGCCACCAGCAGACCGCAGGGTGTTTTCGCCTACGAGCAGTACTTC. Protein product: CATSRPQGVFAYEQYF. Combining the CDR3 with reference TRBV15 and TRBJ2-7 gives the whole variable domain DAMVIQNPRYQVTQFGKPVTLSCSQTLNHNVMYWYQQKSSQAPKLLFHYYDKDFNNEADTPDNFQSRRPNTSFCFLDIRSPGLGDTAMYLCATSRPQGVFAYEQYFGPGTRLTVT.

V gene TRBV9 combines with J gene TRBJ1-2; no clear D gene. Trimming shortened V by 0 bases and J by 3 bases, and 9 bases separated the two germline ends. The CDR3 totals 14 residues. CDR1 is SGDLS and CDR2 is YYNGEE in the germline V gene. CDR3 protein: CASSVEAMDYGYTF. The DNA for the CDR3 is TGTGCCAGCAGCGTAGAAGCAATGGACTATGGCTACACCTTC. The full variable domain, rest sourced from reference TRBV9 and TRBJ1-2, is DSGVTQTPKHLITATGQRVTLRCSPRSGDLSVYWYQQSLDQGLQFLIQYYNGEERAKGNILERFSAQQFPDLHSELNLSSLELGDSALYFCASSVEAMDYGYTFGSGTRLTVV.

The J gene is TRBJ1-2, the V gene TRBV29-1; D is possibly TRBD1 (5 bases). Germline loops: CDR1 SQVTM, CDR2 ANQGSEA. The ends were cut back, 4 bases at V and 0 bases at J, with 12 bases in the middle. The CDR3 runs to 14 residues. The CDR3 nucleotides are TGCAGCGTTGGTGTAGGGGATTCTAACTATGGCTACACCTTC. Translation: CSVGVGDSNYGYTF.

Only one count was recorded for this clone. The chain couples TRBV11-1 to TRBJ1-1; D is uncertain. CDR1 is SGHAT and CDR2 is FQDESV in the germline V gene (reference sequence). The germline V and J ends were trimmed by 2 bases and 11 bases, with 15 bases remaining between them. The CDR3 covers 13 residues. CDR3 region: CASSLFRLSYAFF. CDR3 DNA sequence: TGTGCCAGCAGCTTATTCAGGCTCTCATACGCTTTCTTT.